This T cell receptor beta chain came from a study of blood T cell repertoires in COVID-19. Turning to the study itself: Donors in the United States, Italy and Spain gave samples during acute or convalescent COVID-19. T cells, B-cell-depleted T cells, or PBMCs supplied cDNA or gDNA.

Assay: immunoSEQ multiplex PCR; the TCRdb copy retains only in-frame clones and omits some. The data hold more than 100,000 clones, with approximately 87% observed a single time. Germline CDR1 is MGHRA and CDR2 is YSYEKL. V was clipped by 1 base and J by 2 bases, with 9 bases between them. This CDR3 is built from 15 residues. V usage is TRBV4-1 and J usage is TRBJ1-5, with TRBD1 as a possible D gene (6 bases). The sequence was obtained from a human donor in a cohort sampled during active or convalescent COVID-19. Sequenced sample: peripheral blood. CDR3 residues: CASSQGAGGNQPQHF. In nucleotides, the CDR3 is TGCGCCAGCAGCCAAGGGGCAGGGGGCAATCAGCCCCAGCATTTT.